The entry that follows covers one T cell receptor beta chain sequence. The antigen remains unidentified. The read ends 3 residues shy of where the CDR3 ends; the end is completed using the germline J gene. Here immunoSEQ multiplex PCR was the method, and the copy in TCRdb shows in-frame clones only, minus some. This sample's table reports around 39,000 clones. This sample was taken from a study of T cells in women clearing cervical HPV infection. Whole-study context: Cases: HPV16-related CIN3 or worse on histology, 2 invasive cancers. Blood came at first lesion visit for cases, post-clearance for controls. Case blood was drawn a median roughly 150 days after lesion detection.

General observations from the study: Repertoire richness, not evenness, was significantly elevated in CIN3+ cases versus controls.

The CDR3 runs 16 residues. Germline CDR1 and CDR2: ENHRY and SYGVKD. With 2 bases removed from V and 0 bases from J, the gap between germline ends came to 12 bases. The receptor was derived from a woman between 18 and 75 years old with a cervical HPV16 infection that either progressed to CIN3+ or cleared (not recorded which). This sequence joins TRBV10-3 and TRBJ2-3; tentatively, D is TRBD1 (5 bases). Sequencing was carried out using blood buffy coat. The sequenced CDR3 bases are TGTGCCATCAGTGAGCCGACGACAGCTAGCACAGATACG. Translated: CAISEPTTASTDT. The whole CDR3 region reads CAISEPTTASTDTQYF.